These 7 T cell receptor beta chains came from one sample sequenced in a study of blood T cell repertoires in COVID-19. Repertoires were generated with immunoSEQ multiplex PCR, while TCRdb's copy carries only in-frame clones and drops some. The sample has fewer than 110,000 clones; about 80% are singletons. The material sequenced was peripheral blood. The origin of the receptors is a man between 65 and 79 years old with acute or convalescent COVID-19.

This clone was observed a few times. The chain links TRBV4-2 to TRBJ1-3, with D uncertain. Trimming took off 1 base at V and 0 bases at J, with 4 bases between the two ends. CDR3 length: 14 residues. The germline V gene has CDR1 LGHNA and CDR2 YNFKEQ. CDR3 in amino acids: CASSQGSSGNTIYF. For the CDR3, the DNA is TGTGCCAGCAGCCAAGGGAGCTCTGGAAACACCATATATTTT.

This clone was picked up one time. The chain uses TRBV2 and TRBJ2-5; weak D call: TRBD1 (5 bases). This CDR3 spans 15 amino acids. Trimming cost V 8 bases and J 2 bases, with 18 bases left between them. Per germline, CDR1 SNHLY and CDR2 FYNNEI. The CDR3, as DNA: TGTGCCAGCGCCCCCTTGACAGTACCACAAGAGACCCAGTACTTC. Translation gives CASAPLTVPQETQYF.

This sequence joins TRBV4-2 and TRBJ2-3; TRBD2 matches at 9 bases. Germline assignment: CDR1 LGHNA and CDR2 YNFKEQ. The V and J ends lost 0 bases and 0 bases, in that order; junction bases with no gene match: 7. The CDR3 is 18 amino acids. The CDR3 reads CASSQDGLAGASTDTQYF. The CDR3 nucleotides read TGTGCCAGCAGCCAAGACGGGTTAGCGGGGGCTAGCACAGATACGCAGTATTTT.

V gene TRBV24-1 combines with J gene TRBJ2-7; 7 bases match TRBD1. Looked up from germline, CDR1 is KGHDR and CDR2 is SFDVKD. With V trimmed by 7 bases and J by 2 bases, 7 bases remained unmatched. The length of the CDR3 is 14 residues. CDR3 sequence (DNA): TGTGCCACCAGCTCGACAGGGCTCACCTACGAGCAGTACTTC. Its translation: CATSSTGLTYEQYF.

V usage is TRBV5-1 and J usage is TRBJ2-3; unclear D gene. The V end lost 4 bases, the J end lost 7 bases, and 13 bases lay between the germline ends. The germline gives CDR1 SGHRS, CDR2 YFSETQ. The CDR3 is 13 amino acids. The CDR3 coding sequence is TGCGCCAGCAGCGCGTTTAATGCGAATACGCAGTATTTT. This encodes CASSAFNANTQYF. The variable domain in full, completed from reference TRBV5-1 and TRBJ2-3, reads KAGVTQTPRYLIKTRGQQVTLSCSPISGHRSVSWYQQTPGQGLQFLFEYFSETQRNKGNFPGRFSGRQFSNSRSEMNVSTLELGDSALYLCASSAFNANTQYFGPGTRLTVL.

The rearrangement uses TRBV3-1 (or the pseudogene TRBV3-2) and TRBJ2-5, with 8 bases fitting TRBD2. CDR3 length: 15 residues. The V and J ends lost 3 bases and 2 bases, in that order; junction bases with no gene match: 5. Germline V gene sequence: CDR1 LGHDT, CDR2 YNNKEL (reference sequence). For the CDR3, the DNA is TGTGCCAGCAGCCATCCGGGACTAGAACAAGAGACCCAGTACTTC. It encodes CASSHPGLEQETQYF.

As regards this clone: Other DNA sequences within the sample encode an identical CDR3. The chain combines TRBV24-1 with TRBJ1-2, with 8 bases identical to TRBD1. V trimming: 3 bases; J trimming: 7 bases; junction bases outside the gene matches: 3. Germline V gives CDR1 KGHDR, CDR2 SFDVKD. This CDR3 contains 13 residues. CDR3 nucleotide sequence: TGTGCCACCAGTGATGGACAGGGTGGTGGCTACACCTTC. As protein: CATSDGQGGGYTF.